Below are 4 T cell receptor beta chains sequenced from a single sample in a study of blood T cell repertoires in COVID-19. The data were produced by immunoSEQ multiplex PCR, yet TCRdb's version contains in-frame clones alone and is incomplete. The table lists 150,000 to 180,000 clones, about three quarters of them singletons. Sequencing input: peripheral blood. These receptors all come from an older man with acute or convalescent COVID-19.

The chain joins TRBV6-1 to TRBJ1-5; tentative D call: TRBD1 (5 bases). V was pared by 3 bases and J by 5 bases, with 14 bases between. Germline CDR1 reads MNHNS; CDR2 reads SASEGT. The CDR3 covers 15 residues. CDR3 protein: CASSDPFDSYQPQHF. CDR3 DNA: TGTGCCAGCAGTGACCCTTTCGACAGTTATCAGCCCCAGCATTTT.

This chain uses TRBV5-8 with TRBJ1-1, with D unresolved. Per the germline V gene, CDR1 is SGHTS and CDR2 is YDEGEE. The CDR3 is 15 amino acids. Trimming removed 0 bases from V and 6 bases from J, with 15 bases in between. In DNA, the CDR3 is TGTGCCAGCAGCTTGGGTAACAGCGGGTGGGCTGAAGCTTTCTTT. This codes for CASSLGNSGWAEAFF. The full variable domain, completed using reference TRBV5-8 and TRBJ1-1, is EAGVTQSPTHLIKTRGQQATLRCSPISGHTSVYWYQQALGLGLQFLLWYDEGEERNRGNFPPRFSGRQFPNYSSELNVNALELEDSALYLCASSLGNSGWAEAFFGQGTRLTVV.

The rearrangement links TRBV18 to TRBJ2-1; D call uncertain. CDR1 is KGHSH, CDR2 LQKENI, per germline. The CDR3 loop spans 15 amino acids. Deletions cut 2 bases from V and 0 bases from J, with 8 bases between. CDR3 in DNA: TGTGCCAGCTCACCAAGCGACGACTCCTACAATGAGCAGTTCTTC. It specifies CASSPSDDSYNEQFF. Full variable domain (remainder filled in from reference TRBV18 and TRBJ2-1): NAGVMQNPRHLVRRRGQEARLRCSPMKGHSHVYWYRQLPEEGLKFMVYLQKENIIDESGMPKERFSAEFPKEGPSILRIQQVVRGDSAAYFCASSPSDDSYNEQFFGPGTRLTVL.

The chain has TRBV10-3 and TRBJ2-2; TRBD1 might be the D (6 bases). The V end lost 6 bases, the J end lost 3 bases, and 20 bases lay between the germline ends. CDR3 length: 17 amino acids. CDR1 is ENHRY, CDR2 SYGVKD, per germline. CDR3 DNA: TGTGCCATCAGAGATTCGGGCAGGGGAAAATACACCGGGGAGCTGTTTTTT. Protein: CAIRDSGRGKYTGELFF.